This T cell receptor beta chain originates from a study of PD-1 blockade in classical Hodgkin lymphoma (dated by TCRdb to about 2020). About the investigation overall: The study used TCR beta sequencing and CyTOF to define a peripheral blood immune signature of response to PD-1 blockade in classical Hodgkin lymphoma. The research as a whole found: Baseline TCR diversity was reported to be lower in newly diagnosed patients than in healthy donors and to be lower still in relapsed/refractory patients. The study covered only a single clinical trial cohort, and the causes of the repertoire differences, possibly disease activity or prior therapy, were still not defined.

About this clone: Its antigen specificity is not known. No base quality information exists; no much larger clone differs at one position.

The sample's time point, from its label and the paper: newly diagnosed, previously untreated cHL patient sample. PBMCs from patients with newly diagnosed, previously untreated classical Hodgkin lymphoma were sequenced as a comparison group for the relapsed/refractory trial patients. Peripheral blood was collected in 8 mL Vacutainer Cell Preparation Tubes, from which PBMCs were isolated by centrifugation and then cryopreserved. Per the germline V gene, SGHVS is the CDR1 and FNYEAQ is the CDR2. The CDR3 contains 14 residues, cysteine and phenylalanine counted. Only the CDR3 portion is preserved as DNA: 42 bases, with reading frame beginning at the first base. The V and J ends are trimmed by 1 base and 1 base, leaving 5 bases between them. The Qiagen DNeasy kit was used to extract genomic DNA from unsorted PBMCs and from the negatively selected CD4+ and CD8+ fractions. TCR beta CDR3 regions were subjected to amplification by immunoSEQ multiplex PCR with primers that anneal to V and J segments. A synthetic immune receptor repertoire was used to minimize amplification bias, and remaining bias was computationally removed after sequencing. The source study handled its data this way. Repertoire diversity was quantified as the Shannon entropy index using custom Python scripts. Unsorted, CD4+ and CD8+ repertoires were examined separately, except in combined analyses, for which CD4+ and CD8+ sequences were merged in silico. TCRdb stores this immuneACCESS table with in-frame sequences only. Part of the clones is absent; in the studies checked, under half of the shortfall reflects unresolved V genes, and no reason is known for the rest. The V and J calls and clone size come from that table; D and trimming were worked out from the DNA. The sample includes around 30,000 clones, with roughly nine tenths observed a single time. Over 3% of the sample comes from the top ten.

The chain was built from TRBV7-6 and TRBJ1-5; the D gene is not confidently resolved. The sequenced sample consisted of peripheral blood mononuclear cells (PBMCs). The clonotype originates from a human donor with classical Hodgkin lymphoma. The nucleotide sequence is TGTGCCAGCAGCTTAGGGCTCAGCAATCAGCCCCAGCATTTT. This translates into CASSLGLSNQPQHF.